This T cell receptor beta chain comes out of a study of OX40 agonist ivuxolimab in advanced cancers. Overall study findings and caveats: The study observed clonal expansion of CD4+ and CD8+ blood T cells by week 6 at 0.1 to 3.0 mg/kg.

Some clones are missing from TCRdb's copy, which holds only in-frame ones; the method was immunoSEQ multiplex PCR. The sample includes some 64,000 clones, 80% to 95% of them seen just once. The germline gives CDR1 MNHEY, CDR2 SMNVEV (reference sequence). The CDR3 consists of 15 residues. Trimming left V 5 bases short and J 7 bases short, with 18 bases between. Individuals having autoimmune disease history or systemic immunosuppression were not enrolled. A word on this clone: The antigen remains undetermined.

This TCR came from an adult with an advanced solid tumor such as melanoma, head and neck, liver or kidney cancer. Sequencing was performed on CD4+ or CD8+ T cells sorted from blood, taken in a trial of the OX40 agonist ivuxolimab. This chain links TRBV27 with TRBJ1-5; tentative D call: TRBD1 (6 bases). In DNA, the CDR3 is TGTGCCAGCAGTCCCTTAGGGGGGGCAGGACAGCCCCAGCATTTT. This sequence encodes CASSPLGGAGQPQHF.